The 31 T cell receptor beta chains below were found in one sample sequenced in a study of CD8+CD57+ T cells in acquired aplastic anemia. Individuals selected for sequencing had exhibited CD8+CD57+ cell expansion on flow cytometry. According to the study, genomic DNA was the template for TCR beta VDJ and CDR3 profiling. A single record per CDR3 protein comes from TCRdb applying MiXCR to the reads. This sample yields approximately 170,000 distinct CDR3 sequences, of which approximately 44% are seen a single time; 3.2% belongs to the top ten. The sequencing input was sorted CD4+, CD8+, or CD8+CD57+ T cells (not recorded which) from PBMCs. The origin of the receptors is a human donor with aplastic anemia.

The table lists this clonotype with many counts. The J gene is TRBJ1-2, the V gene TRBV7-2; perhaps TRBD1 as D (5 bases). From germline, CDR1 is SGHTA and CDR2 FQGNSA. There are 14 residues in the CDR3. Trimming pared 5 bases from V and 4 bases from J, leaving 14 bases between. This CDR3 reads CASSPSGAIYGYTF. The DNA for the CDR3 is TGTGCCAGCAGCCCATCTGGGGCCATCTATGGCTACACCTTC.

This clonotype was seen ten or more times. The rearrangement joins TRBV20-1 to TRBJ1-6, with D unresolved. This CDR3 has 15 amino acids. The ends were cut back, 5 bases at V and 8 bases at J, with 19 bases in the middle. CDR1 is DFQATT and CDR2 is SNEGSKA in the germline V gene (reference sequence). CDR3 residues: CSARADLSGDSPLHF. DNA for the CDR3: TGCAGTGCTCGGGCCGATCTGTCTGGGGATTCACCCCTCCACTTT.

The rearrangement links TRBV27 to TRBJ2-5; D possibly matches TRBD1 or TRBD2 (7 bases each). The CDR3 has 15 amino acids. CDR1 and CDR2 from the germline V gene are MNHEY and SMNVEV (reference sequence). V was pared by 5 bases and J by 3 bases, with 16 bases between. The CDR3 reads CASSTYQGGEETQYF. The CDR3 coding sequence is TGTGCCAGCAGTACCTACCAGGGGGGGGAAGAGACCCAGTACTTC.

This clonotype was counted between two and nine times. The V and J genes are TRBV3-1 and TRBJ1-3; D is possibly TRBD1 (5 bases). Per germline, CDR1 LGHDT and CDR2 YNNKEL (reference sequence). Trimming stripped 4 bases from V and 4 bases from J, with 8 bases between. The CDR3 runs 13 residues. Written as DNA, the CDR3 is TGTGCCAGCAGCCCGAGGGGAGGAAACACCATATATTTT. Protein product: CASSPRGGNTIYF.

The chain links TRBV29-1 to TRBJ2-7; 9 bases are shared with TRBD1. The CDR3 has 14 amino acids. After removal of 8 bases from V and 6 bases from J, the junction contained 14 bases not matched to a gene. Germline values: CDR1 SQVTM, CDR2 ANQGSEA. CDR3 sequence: CSPITAGQGLEQYF. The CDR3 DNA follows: TGCAGCCCTATCACGGCGGGACAGGGTCTCGAGCAGTACTTC.

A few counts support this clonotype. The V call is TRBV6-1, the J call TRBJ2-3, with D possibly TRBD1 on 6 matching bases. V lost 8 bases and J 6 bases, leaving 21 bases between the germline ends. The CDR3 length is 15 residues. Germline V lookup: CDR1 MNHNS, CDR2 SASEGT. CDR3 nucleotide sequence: TGTGCCAGCTCCAAAGGGGACATAAGTAAGGATACGCAGTATTTT. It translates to CASSKGDISKDTQYF.

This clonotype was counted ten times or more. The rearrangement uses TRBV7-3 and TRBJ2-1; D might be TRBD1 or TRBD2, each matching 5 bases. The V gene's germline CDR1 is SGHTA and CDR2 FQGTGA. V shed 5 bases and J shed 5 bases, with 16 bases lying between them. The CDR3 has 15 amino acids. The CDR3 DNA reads TGTGCCAGCAGCCAGAGACCGGGGCCCAACAATGAGCAGTTCTTC. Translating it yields CASSQRPGPNNEQFF. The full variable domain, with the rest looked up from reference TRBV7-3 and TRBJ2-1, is GAGVSQTPSNKVTEKGKYVELRCDPISGHTALYWYRQSLGQGPEFLIYFQGTGAADDSGLPNDRFFAVRPEGSVSTLKIQRTERGDSAVYLCASSQRPGPNNEQFFGPGTRLTVL.

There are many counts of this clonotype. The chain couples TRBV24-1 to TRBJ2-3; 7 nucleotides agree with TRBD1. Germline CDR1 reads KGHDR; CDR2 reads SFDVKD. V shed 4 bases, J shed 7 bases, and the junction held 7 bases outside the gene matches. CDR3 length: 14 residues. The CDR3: CATSESPTGNTQYF. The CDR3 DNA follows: TGTGCCACCAGTGAATCCCCGACAGGGAATACGCAGTATTTT.

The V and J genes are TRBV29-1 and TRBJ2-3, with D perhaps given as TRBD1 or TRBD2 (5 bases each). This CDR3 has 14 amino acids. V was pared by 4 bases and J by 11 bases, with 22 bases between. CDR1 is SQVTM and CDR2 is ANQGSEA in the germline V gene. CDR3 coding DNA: TGCAGCGTTGGATCCGGGGCAGGCGTCCAGGGGCAGTATTTT. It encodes CSVGSGAGVQGQYF.

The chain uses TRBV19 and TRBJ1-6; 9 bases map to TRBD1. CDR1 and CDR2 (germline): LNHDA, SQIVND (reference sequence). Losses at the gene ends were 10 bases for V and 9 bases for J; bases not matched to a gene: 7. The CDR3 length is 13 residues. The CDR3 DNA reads TGTGCCACCCGAGAGACAGGGGGTTCACCCCTCCACTTT. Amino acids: CATRETGGSPLHF. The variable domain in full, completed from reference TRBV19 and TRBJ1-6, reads DGGITQSPKYLFRKEGQNVTLSCEQNLNHDAMYWYRQDPGQGLRLIYYSQIVNDFQKGDIAEGYSVSREKKESFPLTVTSAQKNPTAFYLCATRETGGSPLHFGNGTRLTVT.

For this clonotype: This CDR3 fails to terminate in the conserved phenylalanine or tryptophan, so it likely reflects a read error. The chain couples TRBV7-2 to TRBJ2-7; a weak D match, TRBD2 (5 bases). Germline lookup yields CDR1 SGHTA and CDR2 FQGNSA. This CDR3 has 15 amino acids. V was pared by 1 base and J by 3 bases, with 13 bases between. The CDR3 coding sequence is TGTGCCAGCAGCTTAGTGCCAGGAGGTGGCTACGAGCAGTACCTC. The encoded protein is CASSLVPGGGYEQYL.

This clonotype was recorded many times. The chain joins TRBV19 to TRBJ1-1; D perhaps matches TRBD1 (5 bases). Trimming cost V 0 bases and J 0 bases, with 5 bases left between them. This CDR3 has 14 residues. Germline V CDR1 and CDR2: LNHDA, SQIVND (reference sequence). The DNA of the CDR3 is TGTGCCAGTAGTATAGACAGGGTGAACACTGAAGCTTTCTTT. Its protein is CASSIDRVNTEAFF.

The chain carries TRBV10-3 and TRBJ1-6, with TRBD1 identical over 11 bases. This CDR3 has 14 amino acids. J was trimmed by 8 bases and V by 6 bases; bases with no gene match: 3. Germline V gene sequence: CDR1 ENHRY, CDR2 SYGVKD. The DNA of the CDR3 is TGTGCCATCAGCCGGACAGGGGGCGATTCACCCCTCCACTTT. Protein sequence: CAISRTGGDSPLHF.

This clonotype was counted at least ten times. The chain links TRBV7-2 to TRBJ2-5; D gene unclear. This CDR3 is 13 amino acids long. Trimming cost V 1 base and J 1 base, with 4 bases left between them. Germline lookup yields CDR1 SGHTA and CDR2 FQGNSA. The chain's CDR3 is CASSLGFQETQYF. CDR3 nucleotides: TGTGCCAGCAGCTTAGGGTTCCAAGAGACCCAGTACTTC.

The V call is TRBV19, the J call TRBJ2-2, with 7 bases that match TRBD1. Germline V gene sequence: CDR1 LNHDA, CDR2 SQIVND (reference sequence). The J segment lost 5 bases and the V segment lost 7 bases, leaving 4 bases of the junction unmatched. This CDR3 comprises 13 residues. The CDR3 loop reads CASKPGQTGELFF. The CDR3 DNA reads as TGTGCCAGTAAACCGGGACAGACCGGGGAGCTGTTTTTT.

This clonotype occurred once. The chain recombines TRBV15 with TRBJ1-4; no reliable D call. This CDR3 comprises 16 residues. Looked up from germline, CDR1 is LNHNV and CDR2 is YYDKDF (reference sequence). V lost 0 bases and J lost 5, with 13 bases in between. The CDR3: CATSRDLDGKNEKLFF. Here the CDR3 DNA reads TGTGCCACCAGCAGAGATCTCGATGGAAAGAATGAAAAACTGTTTTTT. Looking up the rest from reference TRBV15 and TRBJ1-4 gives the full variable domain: DAMVIQNPRYQVTQFGKPVTLSCSQTLNHNVMYWYQQKSSQAPKLLFHYYDKDFNNEADTPDNFQSRRPNTSFCFLDIRSPGLGDTAMYLCATSRDLDGKNEKLFFGSGTQLSVL.

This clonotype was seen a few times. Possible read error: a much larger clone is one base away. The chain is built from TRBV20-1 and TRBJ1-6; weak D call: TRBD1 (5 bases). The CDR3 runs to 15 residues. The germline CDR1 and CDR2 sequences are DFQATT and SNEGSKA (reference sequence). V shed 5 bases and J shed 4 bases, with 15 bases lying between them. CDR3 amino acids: CSARATADYNSPLHF. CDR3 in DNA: TGCAGTGCTCGGGCGACAGCGGATTATAATTCACCCCTCCACTTT.

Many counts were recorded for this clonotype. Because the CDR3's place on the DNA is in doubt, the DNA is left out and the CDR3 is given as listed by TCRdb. CDR3 amino acids: CSAPAGSSSANTEAFF. The genes are TRBV20-1 and TRBJ1-1. Germline loops: CDR1 DFQATT, CDR2 SNEGSKA (reference sequence). The CDR3 region is 16 residues in length, termini included.

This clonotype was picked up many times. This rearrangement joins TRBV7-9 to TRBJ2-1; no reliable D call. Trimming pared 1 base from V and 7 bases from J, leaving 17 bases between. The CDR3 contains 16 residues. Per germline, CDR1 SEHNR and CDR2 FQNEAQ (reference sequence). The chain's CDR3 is CASSLVASPSPNEQFF. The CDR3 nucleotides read TGTGCCAGCAGCTTAGTAGCCAGCCCCAGCCCAAATGAGCAGTTCTTC.

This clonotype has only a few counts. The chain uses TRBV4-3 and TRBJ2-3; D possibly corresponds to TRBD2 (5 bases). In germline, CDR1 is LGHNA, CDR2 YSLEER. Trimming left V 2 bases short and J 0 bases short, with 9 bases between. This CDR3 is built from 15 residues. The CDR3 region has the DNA TGCGCCAGCAGCCAAAAAGGGAGCAGCACAGATACGCAGTATTTT. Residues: CASSQKGSSTDTQYF.

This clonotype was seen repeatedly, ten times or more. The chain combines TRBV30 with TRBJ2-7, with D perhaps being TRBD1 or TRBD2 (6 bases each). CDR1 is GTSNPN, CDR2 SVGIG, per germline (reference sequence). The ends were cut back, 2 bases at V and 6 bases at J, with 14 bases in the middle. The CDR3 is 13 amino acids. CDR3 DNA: TGTGCCTGGAGTACAAGAGGGGGGAGCGAGCAGTACGTC. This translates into CAWSTRGGSEQYV.

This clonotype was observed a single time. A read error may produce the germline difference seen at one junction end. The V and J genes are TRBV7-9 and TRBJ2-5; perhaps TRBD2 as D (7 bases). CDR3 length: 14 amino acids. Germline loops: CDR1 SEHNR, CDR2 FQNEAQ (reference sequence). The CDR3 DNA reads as TGTGCCAGCAGCTTGGCCACAGGGCGGGAGACCCTGTACTTC. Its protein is CASSLATGRETLYF.

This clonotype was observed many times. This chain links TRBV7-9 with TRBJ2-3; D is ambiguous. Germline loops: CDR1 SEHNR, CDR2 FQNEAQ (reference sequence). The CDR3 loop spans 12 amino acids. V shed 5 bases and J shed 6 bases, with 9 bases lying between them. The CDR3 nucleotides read TGTGCCAGCAGCCAGGCCGGGGATACGCAGTATTTT. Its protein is CASSQAGDTQYF.

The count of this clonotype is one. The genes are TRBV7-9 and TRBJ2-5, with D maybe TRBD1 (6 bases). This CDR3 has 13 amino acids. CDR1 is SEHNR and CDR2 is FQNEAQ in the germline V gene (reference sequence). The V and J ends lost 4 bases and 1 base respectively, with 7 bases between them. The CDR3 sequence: CASSWGPQETQYF. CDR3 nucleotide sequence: TGTGCCAGCAGCTGGGGGCCCCAAGAGACCCAGTACTTC.

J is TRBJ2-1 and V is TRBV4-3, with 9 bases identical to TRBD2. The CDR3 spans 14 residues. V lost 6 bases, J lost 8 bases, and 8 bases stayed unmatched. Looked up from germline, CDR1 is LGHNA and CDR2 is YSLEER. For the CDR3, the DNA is TGCGCCAGCAGTACCCTAGCGGGGAGCGATGAGCAGTTCTTC. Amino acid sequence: CASSTLAGSDEQFF.

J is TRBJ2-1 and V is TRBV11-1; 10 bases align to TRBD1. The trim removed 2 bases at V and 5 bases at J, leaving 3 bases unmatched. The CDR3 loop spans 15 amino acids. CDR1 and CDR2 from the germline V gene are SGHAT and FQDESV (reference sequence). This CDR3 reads CASSLRDRGNNEQFF. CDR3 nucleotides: TGTGCCAGCAGCTTACGGGACAGGGGCAACAATGAGCAGTTCTTC.

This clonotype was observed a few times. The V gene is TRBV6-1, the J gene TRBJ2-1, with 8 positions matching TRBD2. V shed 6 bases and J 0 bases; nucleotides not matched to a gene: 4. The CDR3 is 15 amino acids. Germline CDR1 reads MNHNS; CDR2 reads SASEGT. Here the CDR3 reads CASSRGGLSYNEQFF. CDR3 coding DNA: TGTGCCAGCAGCCGCGGGGGGCTCTCCTACAATGAGCAGTTCTTC.

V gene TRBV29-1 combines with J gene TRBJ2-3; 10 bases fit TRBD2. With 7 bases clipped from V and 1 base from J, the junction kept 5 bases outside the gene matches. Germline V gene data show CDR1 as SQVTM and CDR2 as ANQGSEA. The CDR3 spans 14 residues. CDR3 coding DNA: TGCAGCGAGCGGACTAGCGGACGCACAGATACGCAGTATTTT. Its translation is CSERTSGRTDTQYF.

The CDR3 here is CASSYRTGGSWTEAFF. The CDR3 bases are TGTGCCAGCAGTTACAGGACAGGGGGCAGTTGGACTGAAGCTTTCTTT. The J gene is TRBJ1-1, the V gene TRBV6-5; 11 nucleotides agree with TRBD1. Per germline, CDR1 MNHEY and CDR2 SVGAGI. Trimming cost V 2 bases and J 5 bases; bases outside gene matches: 7. This CDR3 has 16 residues.

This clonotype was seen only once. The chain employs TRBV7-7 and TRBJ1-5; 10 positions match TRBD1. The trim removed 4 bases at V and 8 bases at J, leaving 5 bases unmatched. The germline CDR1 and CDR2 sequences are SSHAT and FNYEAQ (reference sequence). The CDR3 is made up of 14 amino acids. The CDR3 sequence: CASSSPGQGKPQHF. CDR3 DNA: TGTGCCAGCAGCTCCCCGGGACAGGGGAAGCCCCAGCATTTT.

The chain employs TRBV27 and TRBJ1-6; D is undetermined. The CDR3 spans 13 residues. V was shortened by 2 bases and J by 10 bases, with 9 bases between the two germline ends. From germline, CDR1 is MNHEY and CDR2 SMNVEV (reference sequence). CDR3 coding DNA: TGTGCCAGCAGTTTAAATATTCACTCACCCCTCCACTTT. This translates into CASSLNIHSPLHF.